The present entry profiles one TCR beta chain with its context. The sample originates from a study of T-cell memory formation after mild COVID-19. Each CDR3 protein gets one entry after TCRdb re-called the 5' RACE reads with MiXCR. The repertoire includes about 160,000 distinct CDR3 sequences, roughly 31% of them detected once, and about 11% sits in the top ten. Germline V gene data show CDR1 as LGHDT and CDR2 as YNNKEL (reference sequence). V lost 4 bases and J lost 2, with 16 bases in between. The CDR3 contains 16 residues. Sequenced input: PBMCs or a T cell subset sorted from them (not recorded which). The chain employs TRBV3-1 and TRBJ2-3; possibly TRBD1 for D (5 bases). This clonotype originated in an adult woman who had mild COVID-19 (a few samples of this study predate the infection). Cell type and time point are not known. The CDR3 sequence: CASSPRQTVLTDTQYF. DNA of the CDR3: TGTGCCAGCAGCCCCCGACAGACAGTCCTCACAGATACGCAGTATTTT.